A selection of T cell receptor beta chains follows, all from one sample in a study of CD8 T cells in ankylosing spondylitis. TCRdb reprocessed the 5' RACE reads via MiXCR and lists one record per CDR3 protein. In the table there are about 440,000 distinct CDR3 sequences, approximately 17% of which are singletons. Sequences were obtained from blood, either unsorted or a sorted T cell fraction (not recorded which). Every receptor here comes from a male donor with ankylosing spondylitis. Both conserved end residues are part of each CDR3. The order of the fields is D gene, J gene, clone size, CDR3 length, V gene, CDR3 protein, CDR3 DNA. The D gene is left open where the match is weak. Size is stated for part of the rows, as once, few or many counts, or as a class when the clone is expanded.

TRBD1	TRBJ1-2	NA	14	TRBV20-1	CSASPGQGDYGYTF	TGCAGTGCTAGCCCGGGACAGGGAGACTATGGCTACACCTTC
TRBD1	TRBJ1-1	NA	13	TRBV10-3	CAIRQGMNTEAFF	TGTGCCATCAGACAGGGGATGAACACTGAAGCTTTCTTT
NA	TRBJ2-7	NA	13	TRBV25-1	CASSGGAGDEQYF	TGTGCCAGCAGTGGGGGGGCAGGGGACGAGCAGTACTTC
NA	TRBJ2-3	few	20	TRBV4-1	CASSQEGPGRAGTSTDTQYF	TGCGCCAGCAGCCAAGAAGGCCCCGGACGTGCAGGGACCAGCACAGATACGCAGTATTTT
TRBD2	TRBJ2-3	NA	14	TRBV7-8	CASSLASGGDTQYF	TGTGCCAGCAGCTTGGCTAGCGGGGGAGATACGCAGTATTTT
TRBD1	TRBJ1-2	NA	15	TRBV7-2	CASSSETGPRYGYTF	TGTGCCAGCAGCTCCGAGACAGGGCCCCGCTATGGCTACACCTTC
NA	TRBJ1-2	NA	15	TRBV18	CASSQLQESNYGYTF	TGTGCCAGCTCACAACTACAGGAGTCTAACTATGGCTACACCTTC
NA	TRBJ2-2	NA	12	TRBV20-1	CSARVIPGELFF	TGCAGTGCTAGAGTCATACCCGGGGAGCTGTTTTTT
NA	TRBJ2-5	few	15	TRBV7-2	CASSLVASVGETQYF	TGTGCCAGCAGCTTAGTAGCCTCCGTCGGAGAGACCCAGTACTTC
NA	TRBJ2-1	NA	16	TRBV28	CASSSPVRDPNNEQFF	TGTGCCAGCAGTTCACCGGTGCGGGACCCTAACAATGAGCAGTTCTTC
NA	TRBJ1-4	many	14	TRBV7-6	CASSLKGNGEKLFF	TGTGCCAGCAGCTTAAAAGGGAATGGAGAAAAACTGTTTTTT
NA	TRBJ2-2	NA	17	TRBV18	CASSPTSLGLYTGELFF	TGTGCCAGCTCACCCACGAGTTTGGGGTTATACACCGGGGAGCTGTTTTTT
NA	TRBJ1-1	NA	12	TRBV13	CASSSGRNEAFF	TGTGCCAGCAGCTCGGGACGGAACGAAGCTTTCTTT
NA	TRBJ2-7	NA	14	TRBV5-1	CASSLLPGSYEQYF	TGCGCCAGCAGCTTGCTCCCCGGGTCCTACGAGCAGTACTTC
NA	TRBJ1-2	many	14	TRBV20-1	CSARDQRTESGYTF	TGCAGTGCTAGAGACCAGAGGACAGAAAGCGGCTACACCTTC
NA	TRBJ2-7	NA	11	TRBV6-2/TRBV6-3	CASSRVSEQYF	TGTGCCAGCAGTCGGGTCTCCGAGCAGTACTTC
TRBD1	TRBJ2-7	NA	13	TRBV3-1	CASRLGQSYEQYF	TGTGCCAGCAGACTGGGACAGTCCTACGAGCAGTACTTC
TRBD1	TRBJ1-6	NA	15	TRBV24-1	CATSEWDRGRSPLHF	TGTGCCACCAGTGAGTGGGACAGGGGACGATCACCCCTCCACTTT
NA	TRBJ1-1	NA	13	TRBV2	CASTGQTNTEAFF	TGTGCCAGCACCGGACAGACGAACACTGAAGCTTTCTTT
NA	TRBJ2-5	few	15	TRBV7-7	CASSLEGHRQETQYF	TGTGCCAGCAGCTTAGAGGGGCACCGCCAAGAGACCCAGTACTTC
NA	TRBJ2-1	many	16	TRBV24-1	CATSDLAFGGYNEQFF	TGTGCCACCAGTGACCTTGCTTTCGGGGGATACAATGAGCAGTTCTTC
NA	TRBJ1-6	NA	16	TRBV12-3/TRBV12-4	CASSLGQGTVNSPLHF	TGTGCCAGCAGTTTAGGACAAGGGACCGTAAATTCACCCCTCCACTTT
TRBD1	TRBJ1-1	few	12	TRBV15	CATSRSGTGAFF	TGTGCCACCAGCAGGTCCGGGACAGGAGCTTTCTTT
NA	TRBJ1-2	few	16	TRBV5-6	CASSLAATGVSYGYTF	TGTGCCAGCAGCTTGGCCGCGACGGGAGTGAGCTATGGCTACACCTTC
NA	TRBJ1-6	few	17	TRBV20-1	CSARDWTQGGVNSPLHF	TGCAGTGCTAGAGATTGGACACAGGGTGGGGTCAATTCACCCCTCCACTTT
NA	TRBJ2-5	NA	15	TRBV5-1	CASRAPDRLQETQYF	TGCGCCAGCCGAGCGCCTGATCGACTCCAAGAGACCCAGTACTTC
TRBD2	TRBJ2-1	NA	15	TRBV20-1	CSARDPTSGGNEQFF	TGCAGTGCTAGAGATCCGACTAGCGGGGGCAATGAGCAGTTCTTC
TRBD1	TRBJ1-4	few	13	TRBV29-1	CSGGTAFNEKLFF	TGCAGCGGGGGGACAGCCTTTAATGAAAAACTGTTTTTT
NA	TRBJ2-5	NA	14	TRBV5-4	CASSLFGLGETQYF	TGTGCCAGCAGCTTGTTCGGTCTCGGAGAGACCCAGTACTTC
NA	TRBJ1-2	NA	13	TRBV20-1	CSAALPGGYGYTF	TGCAGTGCCGCGCTCCCCGGGGGCTATGGCTACACCTTC
NA	TRBJ1-6	NA	17	TRBV6-5	CASSYSIRRGYNSPLHF	TGTGCCAGCAGTTACTCGATTCGGCGGGGATATAATTCACCCCTCCACTTT
NA	TRBJ2-7	NA	12	TRBV20-1	CSAPVQVGEQYF	TGCAGTGCCCCAGTCCAGGTGGGGGAGCAGTACTTC
TRBD1	TRBJ1-5	NA	14	TRBV6-2/TRBV6-3	CASSTDRAYKPQHF	TGTGCCAGCAGTACGGACAGGGCTTATAAGCCCCAGCATTTT